One sample yielded the 28 T cell receptor beta chains listed below, sequenced in a study of shared clonotypes between healthy human individuals (dated by TCRdb to 2020 to 2022). Library generation was performed with the immunoSEQ multiplex PCR assay. TCRdb took over this immuneACCESS table, retaining in-frame rearrangements with V and J assigned. Such tables are incomplete; in checked studies, under half of the missing clones stem from an unresolved V gene, and the remainder is unexplained. This sample holds under 1,900,000 clones; around 98.5% were observed only once. About 0.35% of the sample belongs to the ten largest clones. The sequenced material came from naive CD4+ T cells sorted from blood. What this sample's cell subset or site label stands for: CD45RA+ positively selected. These receptors all stem from a man aged 25-45 years in good health.

V and J are TRBV7-6 and TRBJ1-1; TRBD1 might be the D (5 bases). The CDR3 length is 18 residues. The V end was cut by 7 bases, the J end by 4 bases, with 28 bases between. In germline, CDR1 is SGHVS, CDR2 FNYEAQ. As DNA, the CDR3 is TGTGCCAGCAAACGAAATAAGGACACGGCGAGATCGGTCACTGAAGCTTTCTTT. This codes for CASKRNKDTARSVTEAFF.

In nucleotides, the CDR3 is TGCGCCAGCAGCAAGGGGCGGGAACCCTCCTACGAGCAGTACTTC. It encodes CASSKGREPSYEQYF. The gene calls are TRBV5-1 and TRBJ2-7, with D possibly matching TRBD2 (6 bases). This CDR3 has 15 amino acids. V lost 4 bases and J 0 bases, leaving 14 bases between the germline ends. In germline, CDR1 is SGHRS, CDR2 YFSETQ.

The chain combines TRBV6-6 with TRBJ2-1, with TRBD2 matching 12 bases. The junction had 8 bases not matched to a gene; V was cut back by 5 bases and J by 9 bases. Germline V gives CDR1 MNHNY, CDR2 SVGAGI (reference sequence). The CDR3 has 15 residues. The CDR3 DNA follows: TGTGCCAGCAGTCAGCCTAGCGGGAGGGAGGGTGAGCAGTTCTTC. Protein product: CASSQPSGREGEQFF.

This chain connects TRBV19 to TRBJ2-1; D ambiguous. CDR1 is LNHDA and CDR2 is SQIVND in the germline V gene (reference sequence). The CDR3 has 16 amino acids. The germline V and J ends were trimmed by 5 bases and 0 bases, with 14 bases remaining between them. The chain's CDR3 is CASSPWTRTSYNEQFF. CDR3 nucleotide sequence: TGTGCCAGTAGTCCATGGACCCGGACCTCCTACAATGAGCAGTTCTTC. The full variable domain, rest sourced from reference TRBV19 and TRBJ2-1, is DGGITQSPKYLFRKEGQNVTLSCEQNLNHDAMYWYRQDPGQGLRLIYYSQIVNDFQKGDIAEGYSVSREKKESFPLTVTSAQKNPTAFYLCASSPWTRTSYNEQFFGPGTRLTVL.

The V gene is TRBV11-2, the J gene TRBJ2-1; D call uncertain. The CDR3 spans 14 residues. With 1 base removed from V and 4 bases from J, the gap between germline ends came to 8 bases. Per the germline V gene, CDR1 is SGHAT and CDR2 is FQNNGV. This CDR3 reads CASSLATEYNEQFF. DNA for the CDR3: TGTGCCAGCAGCTTAGCAACTGAGTACAATGAGCAGTTCTTC.

The chain combines TRBV9 with TRBJ2-5, with a tentative D call TRBD2 (6 bases). The CDR3 totals 14 residues. The V end was cut by 0 bases, the J end by 4 bases, with 10 bases between. Per germline, CDR1 SGDLS and CDR2 YYNGEE. The CDR3 DNA reads as TGTGCCAGCAGCGTAGGACTTAGCGGAGAGACCCAGTACTTC. It yields the protein CASSVGLSGETQYF. Supplemented by reference TRBV9 and TRBJ2-5, the full variable domain reads DSGVTQTPKHLITATGQRVTLRCSPRSGDLSVYWYQQSLDQGLQFLIQYYNGEERAKGNILERFSAQQFPDLHSELNLSSLELGDSALYFCASSVGLSGETQYFGPGTRLLVL.

The chain combines TRBV6-1 with TRBJ1-2, with D unresolved. V was clipped by 3 bases and J by 8 bases, with 13 bases between them. The CDR3 consists of 13 residues. Germline lookup yields CDR1 MNHNS and CDR2 SASEGT. CDR3 DNA: TGTGCCAGCAGTGAGACACGGGTGCGAGGCTACACCTTC. Translation gives CASSETRVRGYTF.

The J gene is TRBJ2-5, the V gene TRBV5-6; TRBD1 is a possible D gene (5 bases). CDR3 length: 19 amino acids. Looked up from germline, CDR1 is SGHDT and CDR2 is YYEEEE. Deletions cut 4 bases from V and 3 bases from J, with 28 bases between. The CDR3 region has the DNA TGTGCCAGCAGCCCCATGACAGATGTCATACCGGCGGCCGAAGAGACCCAGTACTTC. Translating gives CASSPMTDVIPAAEETQYF.

The rearrangement joins TRBV6-5 to TRBJ1-1, with 8 bases aligning to TRBD1. Germline V lookup: CDR1 MNHEY, CDR2 SVGAGI. This CDR3 has 14 residues. V dropped 7 bases and J dropped 4; count of bases not matched to a gene: 8. As DNA, the CDR3 is TGTGCCAGCACCCGGACAGGGAGGAGCACTGAAGCTTTCTTT. Its translation is CASTRTGRSTEAFF.

This chain connects TRBV19 to TRBJ2-4, with 7 bases that match TRBD1. J lost 0 bases, V lost 6 bases, and 5 bases had no gene match. The CDR3 runs to 15 residues. Germline V gene sequence: CDR1 LNHDA, CDR2 SQIVND (reference sequence). The CDR3 nucleotides are TGTGCCAGTAGGACGGACAGGTCAGCCAAAAACATTCAGTACTTC. It is translated as CASRTDRSAKNIQYF.

This chain joins TRBV19 and TRBJ2-7; possibly TRBD1 for D (6 bases). V gave up 8 bases and J gave up 5 bases, with 10 bases separating them. The germline V gene has CDR1 LNHDA and CDR2 SQIVND (reference sequence). The CDR3 loop spans 11 amino acids. The CDR3 sequence is CASSRGDEQYF. In nucleotides, the CDR3 is TGTGCCAGTTCCAGGGGTGACGAGCAGTACTTC.

Points on this clone: Within the sample, other DNA sequences also encode this same CDR3. The V call is TRBV5-6, the J call TRBJ1-5, with D unclear. The germline V gene encodes CDR1 SGHDT and CDR2 YYEEEE. This CDR3 is 14 amino acids long. The germline V and J ends were trimmed by 0 bases and 0 bases, with 4 bases remaining between them. The CDR3 region is CASSLGGSNQPQHF. The CDR3 DNA reads as TGTGCCAGCAGCTTGGGAGGTAGCAATCAGCCCCAGCATTTT.

The CDR3 DNA sequence: TGTGCCAGCAGCTTAGCCGGGCAGGGCTACAATGAGCAGTTCTTC. This codes for CASSLAGQGYNEQFF. The chain recombines TRBV7-2 with TRBJ2-1; perhaps TRBD1 as D (5 bases). The germline V gene encodes CDR1 SGHTA and CDR2 FQGNSA. V was pared by 0 bases and J by 3 bases, with 9 bases between. The CDR3 runs to 15 residues. Combining the CDR3 with reference TRBV7-2 and TRBJ2-1 gives the whole variable domain GAGVSQSPSNKVTEKGKDVELRCDPISGHTALYWYRQSLGQGLEFLIYFQGNSAPDKSGLPSDRFSAERTGGSVSTLTIQRTQQEDSAVYLCASSLAGQGYNEQFFGPGTRLTVL.

J is TRBJ2-7 and V is TRBV4-3; TRBD2 might be the D (5 bases). V lost 2 bases to trimming and J lost 3 bases, with 14 bases between them. Germline CDR1 LGHNA, CDR2 YSLEER. The CDR3 is 15 amino acids. The CDR3 loop reads CASSQLREVFYEQYF. Written as DNA, the CDR3 is TGCGCCAGCAGCCAATTACGGGAAGTTTTCTACGAGCAGTACTTC.

The chain joins TRBV28 to TRBJ1-2; a weak D match, TRBD1 (6 bases). V lost 6 bases to trimming and J lost 9 bases, with 14 bases between them. CDR3 length equals 12 residues. Germline CDR1 MDHEN, CDR2 SYDVKM. In DNA, the CDR3 is TGTGCCAGCAGCGGACAGCTCGCCAGCTACACCTTC. Amino acid sequence: CASSGQLASYTF.

The chain couples TRBV18 to TRBJ1-4, with a tentative D call TRBD1 (6 bases). CDR1 KGHSH and CDR2 LQKENI come from the germline V gene. Trimming pared 0 bases from V and 8 bases from J, leaving 16 bases between. The CDR3 is 16 amino acids. DNA of the CDR3: TGTGCCAGCTCACCACCTAACAGGGCGGAGGGGGAAAAACTGTTTTTT. Residues: CASSPPNRAEGEKLFF.

This chain links TRBV5-1 with TRBJ2-7, with D tentatively TRBD1 (5 bases). CDR3 length: 13 residues. The germline V and J ends were trimmed by 0 bases and 5 bases, with 9 bases remaining between them. CDR1 and CDR2 from the germline V gene are SGHRS and YFSETQ. CDR3 sequence (DNA): TGCGCCAGCAGCTTGGCAGGGCAACACGAGCAGTACTTC. Translation: CASSLAGQHEQYF.

This chain links TRBV5-4 with TRBJ2-1; 12 nucleotides align to TRBD2. With 4 bases clipped from V and 3 bases from J, the junction kept 8 bases outside the gene matches. CDR1 is SGHNT, CDR2 YYREEE, per germline (reference sequence). CDR3 length equals 17 residues. CDR3 in amino acids: CASSPGLAGTLYNEQFF. CDR3 in DNA: TGTGCCAGCAGCCCTGGACTAGCGGGGACCCTCTACAATGAGCAGTTCTTC.

This chain links TRBV30 with TRBJ2-7; 7 positions agree with TRBD2. The CDR3 covers 14 residues. The germline gives CDR1 GTSNPN, CDR2 SVGIG (reference sequence). The junction had 8 bases not matched to a gene; V was cut back by 4 bases and J by 2 bases. CDR3 amino acids: CAWTPGGQTYEQYF. DNA for the CDR3: TGTGCCTGGACCCCGGGAGGCCAAACCTACGAGCAGTACTTC.

The chain uses TRBV5-4 and TRBJ2-3; 16 bases align to TRBD2. Per the germline V gene, CDR1 is SGHNT and CDR2 is YYREEE (reference sequence). With 4 bases clipped from V and 2 bases from J, the junction kept 7 bases outside the gene matches. The CDR3 sequence is 18 residues long. The CDR3, as DNA: TGTGCCAGCAGCCGCGGGACTAGCGGGAGGGCCGTCACAGATACGCAGTATTTT. Its translation is CASSRGTSGRAVTDTQYF. Variable domain in full (rest from reference TRBV5-4 and TRBJ2-3): ETGVTQSPTHLIKTRGQQVTLRCSSQSGHNTVSWYQQALGQGPQFIFQYYREEENGRGNFPPRFSGLQFPNYSSELNVNALELDDSALYLCASSRGTSGRAVTDTQYFGPGTRLTVL.

The J gene is TRBJ2-7, the V gene TRBV5-5; D not resolved. This CDR3 is built from 15 residues. V lost 4 bases, J lost 3 bases, and 17 bases lay in between. Per the germline V gene, CDR1 is SGHKS and CDR2 is YYEKEE (reference sequence). The CDR3 DNA sequence: TGTGCCAGCAGCCACGGAAGGGTTAGGGACTACGAGCAGTACTTC. Translated, it gives CASSHGRVRDYEQYF.

V usage is TRBV28 and J usage is TRBJ1-1; tentative D call: TRBD1 (6 bases). Trimming removed 7 bases from V and 7 bases from J, with 19 bases in between. Per the germline V gene, CDR1 is MDHEN and CDR2 is SYDVKM. The CDR3 has 14 amino acids. The CDR3 loop reads CASTRGSIGGEAFF. As DNA, the CDR3 is TGTGCCAGCACCCGGGGATCAATAGGGGGTGAAGCTTTCTTT.

Worth noting for this clone: At the DNA level, this CDR3 is encoded by other sequences in the same sample as well. The V gene is TRBV6-6, the J gene TRBJ1-5; 8 bases match TRBD1. The J segment lost 4 bases and the V segment lost 6 bases, leaving 5 bases of the junction unmatched. This CDR3 is built from 14 residues. CDR1 MNHNY and CDR2 SVGAGI come from the germline V gene (reference sequence). This CDR3 is CASSLGQGNQPQHF. The CDR3 DNA is TGTGCCAGCAGCCTCGGACAGGGAAATCAGCCCCAGCATTTT.

This chain uses TRBV10-3 with TRBJ2-2; 9 nucleotides agree with TRBD1. V gave up 5 bases and J gave up 4 bases; unmatched junction bases: 8. Germline values: CDR1 ENHRY, CDR2 SYGVKD. The CDR3 loop spans 16 amino acids. The CDR3 nucleotides are TGTGCCATCAGTCTTTCCGGGACAGGGATCACCGGGGAGCTGTTTTTT. Its translation is CAISLSGTGITGELFF.

The count of this clone is one. The J gene is TRBJ2-1, the V gene TRBV9; D uncertain. The germline V gene has CDR1 SGDLS and CDR2 YYNGEE. The CDR3 has 14 residues. Trimming left V 5 bases short and J 6 bases short, with 15 bases between. This CDR3 reads CASSMLEATNEQFF. CDR3 in DNA: TGTGCCAGCAGTATGCTTGAAGCGACCAATGAGCAGTTCTTC. Filled out from reference TRBV9 and TRBJ2-1, the complete variable domain reads DSGVTQTPKHLITATGQRVTLRCSPRSGDLSVYWYQQSLDQGLQFLIQYYNGEERAKGNILERFSAQQFPDLHSELNLSSLELGDSALYFCASSMLEATNEQFFGPGTRLTVL.

The chain recombines TRBV11-2 with TRBJ1-5, with D possibly being TRBD1 (5 bases). The ends were cut back, 3 bases at V and 5 bases at J, with 17 bases in the middle. Germline V gene lookup returns CDR1 SGHAT and CDR2 FQNNGV. There are 16 residues in the CDR3. This CDR3 reads CASSFNRGRDDQPQHF. CDR3 nucleotides: TGTGCCAGCAGCTTTAACCGCGGCAGGGACGATCAGCCCCAGCATTTT.

The V call is TRBV15, the J call TRBJ2-7; D unclear. The CDR3 loop spans 13 amino acids. Between the trimmed V and J ends, which lost 4 bases and 0 bases, there was a span of 7 bases. Germline values: CDR1 LNHNV, CDR2 YYDKDF (reference sequence). CDR3 bases: TGTGCCACCAGCACTCTCAGCTCCTACGAGCAGTACTTC. Encoded protein: CATSTLSSYEQYF.

The CDR3 protein is CASSTTGGGTGELFF. The CDR3 bases are TGCGCCAGCAGCACGACAGGGGGCGGCACCGGGGAGCTGTTTTTT. The chain employs TRBV5-1 and TRBJ2-2, with 10 bases that match TRBD1. Germline-derived CDR1 and CDR2 are SGHRS and YFSETQ. The CDR3 covers 15 residues. V lost 4 bases and J lost 4; bases outside the gene matches: 4.